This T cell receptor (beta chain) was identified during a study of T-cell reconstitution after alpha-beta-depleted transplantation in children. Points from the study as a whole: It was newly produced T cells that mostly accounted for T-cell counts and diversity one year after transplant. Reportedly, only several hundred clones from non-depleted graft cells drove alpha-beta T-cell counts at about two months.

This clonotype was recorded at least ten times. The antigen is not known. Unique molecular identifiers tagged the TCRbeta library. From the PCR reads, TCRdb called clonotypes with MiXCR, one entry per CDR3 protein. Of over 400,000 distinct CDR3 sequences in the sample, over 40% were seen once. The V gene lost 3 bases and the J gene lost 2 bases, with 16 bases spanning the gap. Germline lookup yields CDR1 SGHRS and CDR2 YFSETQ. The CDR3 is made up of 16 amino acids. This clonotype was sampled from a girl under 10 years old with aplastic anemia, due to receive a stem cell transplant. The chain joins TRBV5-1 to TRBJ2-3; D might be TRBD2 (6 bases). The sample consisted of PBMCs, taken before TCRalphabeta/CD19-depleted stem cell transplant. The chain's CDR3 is CASSSEGSGNTDTQYF. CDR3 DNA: TGCGCCAGCAGCTCGGAGGGCAGCGGAAACACAGATACGCAGTATTTT.